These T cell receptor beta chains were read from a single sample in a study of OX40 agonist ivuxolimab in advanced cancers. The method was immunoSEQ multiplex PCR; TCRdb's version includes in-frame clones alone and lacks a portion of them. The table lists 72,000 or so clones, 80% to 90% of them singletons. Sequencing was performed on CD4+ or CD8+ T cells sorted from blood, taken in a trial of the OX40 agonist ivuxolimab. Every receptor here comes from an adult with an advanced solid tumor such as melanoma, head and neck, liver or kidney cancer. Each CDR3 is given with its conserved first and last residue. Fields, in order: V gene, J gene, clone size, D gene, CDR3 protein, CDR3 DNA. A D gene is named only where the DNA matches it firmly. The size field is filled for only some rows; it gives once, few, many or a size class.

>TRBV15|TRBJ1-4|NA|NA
CATSRGTAYVATNEKLFF
TGTGCCACCAGCAGAGGGACAGCTTATGTTGCAACTAATGAAAAACTGTTTTTT
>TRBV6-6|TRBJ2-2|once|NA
CASRVLRGNTGELFF
TGTGCCAGCAGGGTCCTCCGGGGGAACACCGGGGAGCTGTTTTTT
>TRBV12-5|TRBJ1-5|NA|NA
CASCGTHRHPQPQHF
TGTGCTAGTTGCGGGACCCACAGGCACCCTCAGCCCCAGCATTTT
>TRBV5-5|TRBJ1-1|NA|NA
CASSLIGDMYTEAFF
TGTGCCAGCAGCTTGATCGGCGACATGTACACTGAAGCTTTCTTT
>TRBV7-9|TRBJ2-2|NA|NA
CASRSQRENTGELFF
TGTGCCAGCAGATCTCAAAGGGAGAACACCGGGGAGCTGTTTTTT
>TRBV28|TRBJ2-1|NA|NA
CAFEGGGRQFF
TGTGCCTTTGAGGGAGGGGGGAGGCAGTTCTTC
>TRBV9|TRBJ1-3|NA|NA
CASSVTGHTSGNTIYF
TGTGCCAGCAGCGTGACCGGACACACCTCTGGAAACACCATATATTTT
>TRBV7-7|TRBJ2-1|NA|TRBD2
CASSSGLAGVGGEQFF
TGTGCTAGCAGCTCGGGACTAGCGGGAGTGGGGGGTGAGCAGTTCTTC
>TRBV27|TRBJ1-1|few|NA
CASSLAEMNTEAFF
TGTGCCAGCAGTTTGGCAGAAATGAACACTGAAGCTTTCTTT
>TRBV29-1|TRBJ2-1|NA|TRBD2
CSVELTSVYNEQFF
TGCAGCGTTGAACTGACTAGCGTCTACAATGAGCAGTTCTTC
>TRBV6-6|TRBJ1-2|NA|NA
CASSYSYIDGYTF
TGTGCCAGCAGTTACTCTTACATAGATGGCTACACCTTC
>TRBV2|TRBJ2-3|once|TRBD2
CASRRGGSTDTQYF
TGTGCCAGCAGGCGGGGGGGGAGCACAGATACGCAGTATTTT
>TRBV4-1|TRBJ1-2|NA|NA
CASSQDSGQGMGLGYTF
TGCGCCAGCAGCCAAGATTCGGGGCAGGGAATGGGCTTGGGCTACACCTTC
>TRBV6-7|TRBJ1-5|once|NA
CASSYRQGRGQPQHF
TGTGCCAGCAGTTACCGGCAGGGGAGGGGTCAGCCCCAGCATTTT
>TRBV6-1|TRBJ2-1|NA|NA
CASSEFTGYNEQFF
TGTGCCAGCAGTGAATTTACGGGCTACAATGAGCAGTTCTTC
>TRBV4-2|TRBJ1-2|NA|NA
CASSQPDRAVYGYTF
TGTGCCAGCAGCCAACCGGACAGAGCAGTCTATGGCTACACCTTC
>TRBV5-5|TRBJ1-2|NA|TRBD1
CASSSIGGNYGYTF
TGTGCCAGCAGCTCGATAGGGGGCAACTATGGCTACACCTTC
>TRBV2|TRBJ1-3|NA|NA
CASSLLMGSSGNTIYF
TGTGCCAGCTCCCTCCTAATGGGTAGCTCTGGAAACACCATATATTTT
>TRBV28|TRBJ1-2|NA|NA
CASSLGHATNYGYTF
TGTGCCAGCAGTTTAGGTCACGCTACTAACTATGGCTACACCTTC
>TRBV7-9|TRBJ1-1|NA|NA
CASSLGVGTEAFF
TGTGCCAGCAGCTTAGGGGTGGGAACTGAAGCTTTCTTT
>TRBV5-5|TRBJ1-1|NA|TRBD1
CASSFDRGSTEAFF
TGTGCCAGCAGTTTTGACAGGGGGAGCACTGAAGCTTTCTTT
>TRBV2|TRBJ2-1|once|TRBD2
CASGLASYNEQFF
TGTGCCAGCGGACTAGCCTCCTACAATGAGCAGTTCTTC
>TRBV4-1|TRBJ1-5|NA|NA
CASSQSGSQPQHF
TGCGCCAGCAGCCAATCTGGGAGCCAGCCCCAGCATTTT
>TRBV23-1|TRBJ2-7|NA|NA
CASTHPSGYF
TGCGCCAGCACCCATCCTTCGGGGTACTTC
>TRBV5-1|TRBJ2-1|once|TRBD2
CASSPGLAGNNEQFF
TGCGCCAGCAGCCCAGGACTAGCGGGAAACAATGAGCAGTTCTTC
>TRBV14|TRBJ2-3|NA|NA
CASSHRGPRTDTQYF
TGTGCCAGCAGCCACCGAGGCCCTCGCACAGATACGCAGTATTTT
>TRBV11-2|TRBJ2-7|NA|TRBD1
CASSFNRGDYEQYF
TGTGCCAGCAGCTTTAACAGGGGGGACTACGAGCAGTACTTC
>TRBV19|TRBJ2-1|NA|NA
CASSIDRGARYNEQFF
TGTGCCAGTAGTATAGATCGGGGGGCGAGGTACAATGAGCAGTTCTTC
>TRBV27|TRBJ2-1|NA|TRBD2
CASSLPLAGKQFF
TGTGCCAGCAGTCTTCCTCTAGCGGGGAAGCAGTTCTTC
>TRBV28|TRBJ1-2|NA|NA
CASRTAGMGYTF
TGTGCCAGCCGGACGGCCGGGATGGGCTACACCTTC
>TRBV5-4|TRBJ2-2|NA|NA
CASSPRGGGRTGELFF
TGTGCCAGCAGCCCTAGGGGGGGAGGACGCACCGGGGAGCTGTTTTTT
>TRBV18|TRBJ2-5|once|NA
CASSPQQGFSKTQYF
TGTGCCAGCTCACCCCAACAGGGTTTTTCGAAGACCCAGTACTTC
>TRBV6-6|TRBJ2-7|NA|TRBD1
CASRAQTGGFIEQYF
TGTGCCAGCAGGGCACAGACAGGGGGGTTTATCGAGCAGTACTTC
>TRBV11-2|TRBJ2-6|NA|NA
CASSFETGLSGANVLTF
TGTGCCAGCAGCTTCGAAACAGGTCTCTCAGGGGCCAACGTCCTGACTTTC
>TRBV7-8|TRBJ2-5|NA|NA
CASSPGGEETQYF
TGTGCCAGCAGCCCCGGCGGGGAGGAGACCCAGTACTTC